These T cell receptor beta chains were read from a single sample in a study of cytomegalovirus exposure and HLA in healthy donors. Measured with immunoSEQ multiplex PCR; TCRdb has only the in-frame clones, and not every one. This table holds about 140,000 clones, about 80% found once. The source material was PBMCs. These receptors originate from a man in his forties in good health and CMV-seronegative. Each CDR3 is given with its conserved first and last residue. A D gene is named only where the DNA matches it firmly. Expanded clones get a size class; other rows say once, few or many, or leave the size out.

clone size: few
V gene: TRBV27
D gene: -
J gene: TRBJ2-1
CDR3 DNA: TGTGCCAGCAGGCAGGTTCCCCGCAATGAGCAGTTCTTC
CDR3 protein: CASRQVPRNEQFF

clone size: -
V gene: TRBV28
D gene: TRBD1
J gene: TRBJ1-5
CDR3 DNA: TGTGCCAGCAGACAACAAGGACAGGGGAATCAGCCCCAGCATTTT
CDR3 protein: CASRQQGQGNQPQHF

clone size: -
V gene: TRBV2
D gene: -
J gene: TRBJ2-5
CDR3 DNA: TGTGCCAGCAGTGAAGACAGAGAAGGCGGGGAGACCCAGTACTTC
CDR3 protein: CASSEDREGGETQYF

clone size: -
V gene: TRBV27
D gene: TRBD2
J gene: TRBJ2-2
CDR3 DNA: TGTGCCAGCAGCCAACTAGCGGGAGCAGGGACCGGGGAGCTGTTTTTT
CDR3 protein: CASSQLAGAGTGELFF

clone size: -
V gene: TRBV11-2
D gene: TRBD2
J gene: TRBJ2-3
CDR3 DNA: TGTGCCAGCGCTACAAAACTAGCGGGAGGGCCGGATACGCAGTATTTT
CDR3 protein: CASATKLAGGPDTQYF

clone size: -
V gene: TRBV4-1
D gene: TRBD1
J gene: TRBJ2-2
CDR3 DNA: TGCGCCAGTGGGGAGACTACCACAGGGGCAGGGGGGCTGTTTTTT
CDR3 protein: CASGETTTGAGGLFF

clone size: -
V gene: TRBV2
D gene: TRBD1
J gene: TRBJ2-7
CDR3 DNA: TGTGCCAGCAGTGAACAGGGGGCTGCATCCTACGAGCAGTACTTC
CDR3 protein: CASSEQGAASYEQYF

clone size: -
V gene: TRBV7-2
D gene: TRBD1
J gene: TRBJ2-7
CDR3 DNA: TGTGCCAGCAGCTCCTCGGACAGGGGCGAGCAGTACTTC
CDR3 protein: CASSSSDRGEQYF

clone size: -
V gene: TRBV30
D gene: -
J gene: TRBJ1-2
CDR3 DNA: TGTGCCTGGAGCAACACAGGGTGGGGTATGGATGGCTACACCTTC
CDR3 protein: CAWSNTGWGMDGYTF

clone size: -
V gene: TRBV11-2
D gene: TRBD2
J gene: TRBJ2-1
CDR3 DNA: TGTGCCAGCTCCCTCTCCCGGGGGGGCTTGAATGAGCAGTTCTTC
CDR3 protein: CASSLSRGGLNEQFF

clone size: -
V gene: TRBV13
D gene: TRBD2
J gene: TRBJ2-5
CDR3 DNA: TGTGCCAGCAGCTTAGGCTTCCTAGCGGGACAAGAGACCCAGTACTTC
CDR3 protein: CASSLGFLAGQETQYF

clone size: -
V gene: TRBV10-3
D gene: -
J gene: TRBJ2-7
CDR3 DNA: TGTGCCATCAGTGATTCGCAGACCTACGAGCAGTACTTC
CDR3 protein: CAISDSQTYEQYF

clone size: -
V gene: TRBV5-8
D gene: TRBD1
J gene: TRBJ2-7
CDR3 DNA: TGTGCCAGCACCTTGGGGGACAGGGTGGGCGAGCAGTACTTC
CDR3 protein: CASTLGDRVGEQYF

clone size: few
V gene: TRBV6-1
D gene: -
J gene: TRBJ2-3
CDR3 DNA: TGTGCCAGCAGAGAGGACAGACCCACGACAGATACGCAGTATTTT
CDR3 protein: CASREDRPTTDTQYF

clone size: -
V gene: TRBV6-5
D gene: -
J gene: TRBJ2-2
CDR3 DNA: TGTGCCAGCAGTTACACCCTCGCCGGGGGCACCGGGGAGCTGTTTTTT
CDR3 protein: CASSYTLAGGTGELFF

clone size: -
V gene: TRBV6-1
D gene: TRBD1
J gene: TRBJ1-5
CDR3 DNA: TGTGCCAGCAGTGTCCGGGACAGGGGAAAAAATAGCAATCAGCCCCAGCATTTT
CDR3 protein: CASSVRDRGKNSNQPQHF

clone size: few
V gene: TRBV5-5
D gene: TRBD1
J gene: TRBJ2-7
CDR3 DNA: TGTGCCAGCAGCATAACAGGGGGCCCCTCCTACGAGCAGTACTTC
CDR3 protein: CASSITGGPSYEQYF

clone size: -
V gene: TRBV5-1
D gene: TRBD2
J gene: TRBJ2-7
CDR3 DNA: TGCGCCAGCAGGGGAAGCGGGAGTGAGACCTACGAGCAGTACTTC
CDR3 protein: CASRGSGSETYEQYF

clone size: -
V gene: TRBV6-1
D gene: -
J gene: TRBJ2-7
CDR3 DNA: TGTGCCAGCGGTAAACAGGGTTACGAGCAGTACTTC
CDR3 protein: CASGKQGYEQYF

clone size: -
V gene: TRBV19
D gene: -
J gene: TRBJ1-2
CDR3 DNA: TGTGCCAGTAGTAGAATCCCGGAGGGCTACACCTTC
CDR3 protein: CASSRIPEGYTF

clone size: -
V gene: TRBV28
D gene: TRBD2
J gene: TRBJ2-7
CDR3 DNA: TGTGCCAGCAGGACTAGCGGGGGGGCCGGGACCTACGAGCAGTACTTC
CDR3 protein: CASRTSGGAGTYEQYF

clone size: -
V gene: TRBV7-9
D gene: TRBD2
J gene: TRBJ2-2
CDR3 DNA: TGTGCCAGCAGCTTAGCGGCGGGGGGGCCAAACACCGGGGAGCTGTTTTTT
CDR3 protein: CASSLAAGGPNTGELFF

clone size: once
V gene: TRBV27
D gene: -
J gene: TRBJ2-1
CDR3 DNA: TGTGCCAGCTTTGGGTTAGCGGCAAGCAATGAGCAGTTCTTC
CDR3 protein: CASFGLAASNEQFF

clone size: -
V gene: TRBV7-9
D gene: -
J gene: TRBJ1-5
CDR3 DNA: TGTGCCAGCAGCTTGGCAGGCGGCAATCAGCCCCAGCATTTT
CDR3 protein: CASSLAGGNQPQHF

clone size: few
V gene: TRBV6-5
D gene: -
J gene: TRBJ2-1
CDR3 DNA: TGTGCCAGCACACACGGGAATGAGCAGTTCTTC
CDR3 protein: CASTHGNEQFF

clone size: once
V gene: TRBV5-1
D gene: -
J gene: TRBJ2-2
CDR3 DNA: TGCGCCAGCAGGGTCACGGTACCTACCACTCCCGGGGAGCTGTTTTTT
CDR3 protein: CASRVTVPTTPGELFF

clone size: -
V gene: TRBV30
D gene: TRBD1
J gene: TRBJ1-3
CDR3 DNA: TGTGCCTGGAGTTCAGGACAGGGCAGAAACACCATATATTTT
CDR3 protein: CAWSSGQGRNTIYF

clone size: -
V gene: TRBV27
D gene: TRBD2
J gene: TRBJ2-6
CDR3 DNA: TGTGCCAGCAGTTTCCTTACGGGGGGGCAAGGGGCCAACGTCCTGACTTTC
CDR3 protein: CASSFLTGGQGANVLTF

clone size: -
V gene: TRBV4-3
D gene: TRBD1
J gene: TRBJ2-3
CDR3 DNA: TGCGCCAGCAGCCCCGCTCCGGGACAGGAAAGCACAGATACGCAGTATTTT
CDR3 protein: CASSPAPGQESTDTQYF

clone size: -
V gene: TRBV28
D gene: -
J gene: TRBJ1-4
CDR3 DNA: TGTGCCAGCACCAGCAACAGAGAAAAACTGTTTTTT
CDR3 protein: CASTSNREKLFF

clone size: -
V gene: TRBV4-1
D gene: TRBD2
J gene: TRBJ2-5
CDR3 DNA: TGCGCCAGCAGCCAGACCGGGACTAGCGAAGAGACCCAGTACTTC
CDR3 protein: CASSQTGTSEETQYF

clone size: -
V gene: TRBV5-1
D gene: -
J gene: TRBJ2-3
CDR3 DNA: TGCGCCAGCAGCTTGACAGGGATAACCTTAACCACAGATACGCAGTATTTT
CDR3 protein: CASSLTGITLTTDTQYF

clone size: few
V gene: TRBV11-2
D gene: -
J gene: TRBJ2-7
CDR3 DNA: TGTGCCAGCAGCTTCGAATCGCAGGCCTACGAGCAGTACTTC
CDR3 protein: CASSFESQAYEQYF

clone size: -
V gene: TRBV5-4
D gene: -
J gene: TRBJ2-5
CDR3 DNA: TGTGCCAGCAGCTTGACTGCAGGGGCACAAGAGACCCAGTACTTC
CDR3 protein: CASSLTAGAQETQYF

clone size: -
V gene: TRBV7-9
D gene: -
J gene: TRBJ1-5
CDR3 DNA: TGTGCCAGCAGCTTATGGGTAGCGGAGCCCCAGCATTTT
CDR3 protein: CASSLWVAEPQHF

clone size: few
V gene: TRBV25-1
D gene: TRBD1
J gene: TRBJ1-5
CDR3 DNA: TGTGCCAGCAGTGACACAGGGGACAAGGGGAGCAATCAGCCCCAGCATTTT
CDR3 protein: CASSDTGDKGSNQPQHF

clone size: -
V gene: TRBV12-5
D gene: TRBD2
J gene: TRBJ2-2
CDR3 DNA: TGTGCTAGTACTAGCGTGAACACCGGGGAGCTGTTTTTT
CDR3 protein: CASTSVNTGELFF

clone size: once
V gene: TRBV18
D gene: -
J gene: TRBJ2-3
CDR3 DNA: TGTGCCAGCTCATCGGATACGCAGTATTTT
CDR3 protein: CASSSDTQYF

clone size: -
V gene: TRBV19
D gene: TRBD2
J gene: TRBJ2-7
CDR3 DNA: TGTGCCAGTAGTGCACCATCACTAGCGCCTTCTAGGCCCGAGCAGTACTTC
CDR3 protein: CASSAPSLAPSRPEQYF

clone size: -
V gene: TRBV5-4
D gene: -
J gene: TRBJ1-2
CDR3 DNA: TGTGCCAGCAGGGGTTCCAGGGAACTCTATGGCTACACCTTC
CDR3 protein: CASRGSRELYGYTF

clone size: -
V gene: TRBV13
D gene: TRBD1
J gene: TRBJ2-6
CDR3 DNA: TGTGCCAGCAGCTTAGGAAACAGGGGTGCTGGGGCCAACGTCCTGACTTTC
CDR3 protein: CASSLGNRGAGANVLTF

clone size: -
V gene: TRBV7-9
D gene: -
J gene: TRBJ2-7
CDR3 DNA: TGTGCCAGCAGCTACGGGACACACGAGCAGTACTTC
CDR3 protein: CASSYGTHEQYF

clone size: -
V gene: TRBV28
D gene: TRBD1
J gene: TRBJ1-5
CDR3 DNA: TGTGCCAGCAGTTTTGGGACAGCCTATCAGCCCCAGCATTTT
CDR3 protein: CASSFGTAYQPQHF

clone size: -
V gene: TRBV4-1
D gene: TRBD1
J gene: TRBJ2-1
CDR3 DNA: TGCGCCAGCAGCCAGGGACAGCTTTACAATGAGCAGTTCTTC
CDR3 protein: CASSQGQLYNEQFF

clone size: -
V gene: TRBV29-1
D gene: TRBD2
J gene: TRBJ2-2
CDR3 DNA: TGCAGCGTTGTGGGACTAGTAAACACCGGGGAGCTGTTTTTT
CDR3 protein: CSVVGLVNTGELFF

clone size: -
V gene: TRBV4-2
D gene: TRBD1
J gene: TRBJ2-7
CDR3 DNA: TGTGCCAGCAGCCAAGGGACAGGGGGCAAATATTCCTACGAGCAGTACTTC
CDR3 protein: CASSQGTGGKYSYEQYF

clone size: -
V gene: TRBV11-2
D gene: -
J gene: TRBJ2-6
CDR3 DNA: TGTGCCAACAGCAAGGCCAGAACTGGGGCCAACGGCCTGACTTTC
CDR3 protein: CANSKARTGANGLTF